This passage covers 26 T cell receptor beta chains from one sample sequenced in a study of blood T cells in healthy people across ages. PCR was performed a second time for roughly 7 to 11 cycles using a sample-barcoded 5' primer and a J-beta primer mix. Via MiXCR, TCRdb re-called the 5' RACE reads, giving one row per CDR3 protein. The repertoire holds roughly 800,000 distinct CDR3 sequences, 36% seen once, with 10% to 15% in the top ten. The sample was blood. Every receptor here comes from a man younger than 35 in good health.

The sample holds a few counts of this clonotype. The gene calls are TRBV12-3 or TRBV12-4 and TRBJ1-2; no reliable D call. This CDR3 is built from 15 residues. Between the trimmed V and J ends, which lost 3 bases and 1 base, there was a span of 12 bases. The CDR3 DNA sequence: TGTGCCAGCAGTTTGACTGGGCAGAATAACTATGGCTACACCTTC. This sequence encodes CASSLTGQNNYGYTF.

This clonotype was counted ten times or more. This sequence joins TRBV5-1 and TRBJ2-1, with D perhaps being TRBD1 or TRBD2 (5 bases each). V was pared by 7 bases and J by 0 bases, with 14 bases between. Looked up from germline, CDR1 is SGHRS and CDR2 is YFSETQ. The CDR3 covers 15 residues. The CDR3 nucleotides are TGCGCCAGCGGTCCGGGGCCGAGCTCCTACAATGAGCAGTTCTTC. This translates into CASGPGPSSYNEQFF.

J is TRBJ1-2 and V is TRBV12-3 or TRBV12-4; D uncertain. The V gene lost 6 bases and the J gene lost 4 bases, with 9 bases spanning the gap. This CDR3 comprises 12 residues. For the CDR3, the DNA is TGTGCCAGCAGCCCCAATGCCTATGGCTACACCTTC. Translating it yields CASSPNAYGYTF.

As concerns this clonotype: A much larger clone is a single base away; this may be a read error. The chain links TRBV29-1 to TRBJ2-1; a possible D gene is TRBD1 (6 bases). CDR3 length: 15 amino acids. CDR1 is SQVTM and CDR2 is ANQGSEA in the germline V gene. For the CDR3, the DNA is TGCAGCGCTGAATCTGGACAGCGCAACCACAATGAGCAGTTCTTC. Its translation is CSAESGQRNHNEQFF.

This clonotype was detected many times. The chain joins TRBV12-3 or TRBV12-4 to TRBJ2-3, with a tentative D call TRBD2 (6 bases). The CDR3 contains 14 residues. Deletions cut 7 bases from V and 2 bases from J, with 13 bases between. CDR3 nucleotide sequence: TGTGCCAGCATCCGGGAGACCTTCACAGATACGCAGTATTTT. Translating gives CASIRETFTDTQYF.

The chain carries TRBV6-5 and TRBJ1-5, with D unresolved. Germline V gives CDR1 MNHEY, CDR2 SVGAGI. This CDR3 is 15 amino acids long. V lost 0 bases, J lost 7 bases, and 13 bases lay in between. The CDR3 DNA sequence: TGTGCCAGCAGTTACTCGAGGCCTGGGGAGCAGCCCCAGCATTTT. This translates into CASSYSRPGEQPQHF.

CDR3 bases: TGTGCCAGCAGCTCGGATACATCTGGCGGGGGCGGGTACGAGCAGTACTTC. This translates into CASSSDTSGGGGYEQYF. The chain has TRBV13 and TRBJ2-5; tentatively, D is TRBD2 (7 bases). The J call is in doubt because the DNA end fits TRBJ2-7 better. Germline-derived CDR1 and CDR2 are PRHDT and FYEKMQ (reference sequence). The CDR3 is made up of 17 amino acids.

This clonotype was recorded a few times. The chain employs TRBV10-3 and TRBJ2-3; TRBD2 matches 8 bases. The ends lost 5 bases at V and 6 bases at J; junction bases unmatched: 7. CDR1 and CDR2 (germline): ENHRY, SYGVKD. CDR3 size: 14 residues. CDR3 loop: CAISLSGATDTQYF. DNA of the CDR3: TGTGCCATCAGTCTTAGCGGGGCGACGGATACGCAGTATTTT.

The chain links TRBV20-1 to TRBJ2-3; D perhaps matches TRBD2 (6 bases). The CDR3 totals 18 residues. Trimming took 6 bases from V and 2 from J, leaving 27 bases between them. Germline lookup yields CDR1 DFQATT and CDR2 SNEGSKA (reference sequence). For the CDR3, the DNA is TGCAGTGCCGAAGCGGGCGGGATCCTCGGGGCACACACAGATACGCAGTATTTT. Its translation is CSAEAGGILGAHTDTQYF.

This clonotype was counted a few times. This chain connects TRBV4-2 to TRBJ1-6; TRBD1 agrees at 7 bases. Trimming at V came to 0 bases and at J to 9 bases, leaving 5 bases not matched to a gene. The germline V gene has CDR1 LGHNA and CDR2 YNFKEQ. The CDR3 runs to 15 residues. CDR3 protein: CASSQEEGASSPLHF. As DNA, the CDR3 is TGTGCCAGCAGCCAAGAGGAGGGGGCTAGTTCACCCCTCCACTTT.

The chain carries TRBV7-2 and TRBJ1-6; tentatively, D is TRBD1 (6 bases). Trimming cost V 4 bases and J 10 bases, with 14 bases left between them. CDR3 length equals 14 residues. Germline CDR1 and CDR2: SGHTA and FQGNSA. DNA of the CDR3: TGTGCCAGCAGCTCAAGGGGGGTTTACTCACCCCTCCACTTT. Translated: CASSSRGVYSPLHF.

The sample holds one count of this clonotype. This chain connects TRBV20-1 to TRBJ1-5; TRBD1 matches at 8 bases. Looked up from germline, CDR1 is DFQATT and CDR2 is SNEGSKA (reference sequence). With 8 bases clipped from V and 4 bases from J, the junction kept 7 bases outside the gene matches. CDR3 size: 13 residues. CDR3 protein: CSIPGGINQPQHF. The CDR3 bases are TGCAGTATCCCAGGGGGCATAAATCAGCCCCAGCATTTT.

Written as DNA, the CDR3 is TGTGCCAGCAGTTACAGTCCCCAAACGAACTCCTACAATGAGCAGTACTTC. Its protein is CASSYSPQTNSYNEQYF. The chain joins TRBV6-6 to TRBJ2-1; D gene ambiguous. With the DNA end fitting TRBJ2-7 better, the J assignment may be wrong. The CDR3 is 17 amino acids. CDR1 is MNHNY, CDR2 SVGAGI, per germline (reference sequence).

The chain is built from TRBV18 and TRBJ2-3, with 8 bases matching TRBD1. Trimming cost V 0 bases and J 6 bases; bases outside gene matches: 11. Germline V lookup: CDR1 KGHSH, CDR2 LQKENI. This CDR3 spans 17 amino acids. The CDR3 is CASSPPLQGATRDTQYF. The CDR3, as DNA: TGTGCCAGCTCACCACCCCTCCAGGGGGCCACACGGGATACGCAGTATTTT.

The chain is built from TRBV12-3 or TRBV12-4 and TRBJ1-1, with D maybe TRBD1 (6 bases). This CDR3 has 14 amino acids. V lost 1 base and J 4 bases, leaving 10 bases between the germline ends. CDR3 DNA: TGTGCCAGCAGTTTAGGGGCCAGGGGCACTGAAGCTTTCTTT. The encoded protein is CASSLGARGTEAFF.

Notes on this clonotype: A much larger clone differs by one base, so this may be a read error. The V gene is TRBV12-3 or TRBV12-4, the J gene TRBJ2-5; 8 bases align to TRBD2. This CDR3 region has 15 residues. DNA for the CDR3: TGTGCCGGCAGTTTAGCGGGGCGTAACCAAGAGACCCAGTACTTC. Protein: CAGSLAGRNQETQYF.

Concerning this clonotype: It may be a read error: a sequence one base away is much more abundant. The CDR3 sequence is CASSQGGLIQYF. The CDR3 nucleotides are TGCGCCAGCAGCCAAGGGGGACTCATACAGTACTTC. The J gene is TRBJ2-5, the V gene TRBV4-3; D perhaps matches TRBD2 (6 bases). The germline V gene encodes CDR1 LGHNA and CDR2 YSLEER. V was cut by 1 base and J by 11 bases, with 11 bases left in between. This CDR3 has 12 amino acids.

The chain is built from TRBV20-1 and TRBJ2-3; D is unresolved. The germline V gene encodes CDR1 DFQATT and CDR2 SNEGSKA (reference sequence). The CDR3 covers 16 residues. Trimming removed 2 bases at V and 1 base at J, with 16 bases between. CDR3 loop: CSARNRQETGTDTQYF. DNA of the CDR3: TGCAGTGCTAGAAATCGGCAGGAAACAGGCACAGATACGCAGTATTTT.

The chain couples TRBV6-5 to TRBJ1-2, with 7 bases matching TRBD1. V lost 5 bases, J lost 8 bases, and 8 bases stayed unmatched. The CDR3 has 13 residues. Germline assignment: CDR1 MNHEY and CDR2 SVGAGI. The CDR3 coding sequence is TGTGCCAGCAGTAAGGGGGCAAGTCGAGGCTACACCTTC. Protein: CASSKGASRGYTF.

This chain uses TRBV5-1 with TRBJ2-7; no clear D gene. This CDR3 has 14 residues. Germline CDR1 is SGHRS and CDR2 is YFSETQ. Trimming took 4 bases from V and 3 from J, leaving 14 bases between them. The CDR3 coding sequence is TGCGCCAGCAGCCCCCACAAAAACGGCTACGAGCAGTACTTC. Translated, it gives CASSPHKNGYEQYF. Variable domain in full (rest from reference TRBV5-1 and TRBJ2-7): KAGVTQTPRYLIKTRGQQVTLSCSPISGHRSVSWYQQTPGQGLQFLFEYFSETQRNKGNFPGRFSGRQFSNSRSEMNVSTLELGDSALYLCASSPHKNGYEQYFGPGTRLTVT.

As DNA, the CDR3 is TGTGCCAGCAGTGAAGTCGGGACAGGCTACACCTTC. It codes for CASSEVGTGYTF. The genes are TRBV2 and TRBJ1-2; D might be TRBD1 (6 bases). V lost 1 base and J 8 bases, leaving 8 bases between the germline ends. This CDR3 has 12 amino acids. Germline V lookup: CDR1 SNHLY, CDR2 FYNNEI.

This clonotype came up a few times. This chain joins TRBV20-1 and TRBJ1-3, with D unresolved. Germline V CDR1 and CDR2: DFQATT, SNEGSKA (reference sequence). The CDR3 spans 14 residues. V shed 5 bases and J shed 0 bases, with 11 bases lying between them. The CDR3 region has the DNA TGCAGTGCTGGTGACCTCAGCTCTGGAAACACCATATATTTT. This codes for CSAGDLSSGNTIYF.

This clonotype was seen repeatedly, ten times or more. The J gene is TRBJ1-2, the V gene TRBV20-1; 12 bases are a match to TRBD1. This CDR3 has 15 residues. Germline V lookup: CDR1 DFQATT, CDR2 SNEGSKA (reference sequence). The ends lost 0 bases at V and 7 bases at J; junction bases unmatched: 6. The CDR3 DNA reads as TGCAGTGCTAGAGACCCGGGACAGGGGGCGCGTGGCTACACCTTC. Translated, it gives CSARDPGQGARGYTF.

The chain employs TRBV5-1 and TRBJ2-7, with TRBD1 matching 12 bases. The CDR3 is made up of 18 amino acids. Germline assignment: CDR1 SGHRS and CDR2 YFSETQ. The trim removed 1 base at V and 0 bases at J, leaving 8 bases unmatched. CDR3 sequence (DNA): TGCGCCAGCAGCTTGTGGGGGACAGGGGGCCTAGACTCCTACGAGCAGTACTTC. This sequence encodes CASSLWGTGGLDSYEQYF. The whole variable domain, filled in from reference TRBV5-1 and TRBJ2-7, reads KAGVTQTPRYLIKTRGQQVTLSCSPISGHRSVSWYQQTPGQGLQFLFEYFSETQRNKGNFPGRFSGRQFSNSRSEMNVSTLELGDSALYLCASSLWGTGGLDSYEQYFGPGTRLTVT.

This chain connects TRBV20-1 to TRBJ1-5; D call uncertain. V lost 1 base and J 4 bases, leaving 14 bases between the germline ends. This CDR3 comprises 15 residues. CDR1 and CDR2 from the germline V gene are DFQATT and SNEGSKA (reference sequence). CDR3 residues: CSARGRVGQNQPQHF. In DNA form, the CDR3 reads TGCAGTGCTAGAGGACGGGTCGGGCAAAATCAGCCCCAGCATTTT.

The chain employs TRBV29-1 and TRBJ1-6, with D unclear. The germline V gene encodes CDR1 SQVTM and CDR2 ANQGSEA. V was clipped by 8 bases and J by 7 bases, with 15 bases between them. The CDR3 covers 13 residues. The CDR3 nucleotides are TGCAGCCCCACCCGGGCCGCCAATTCACCCCTCCACTTT. It yields the protein CSPTRAANSPLHF.